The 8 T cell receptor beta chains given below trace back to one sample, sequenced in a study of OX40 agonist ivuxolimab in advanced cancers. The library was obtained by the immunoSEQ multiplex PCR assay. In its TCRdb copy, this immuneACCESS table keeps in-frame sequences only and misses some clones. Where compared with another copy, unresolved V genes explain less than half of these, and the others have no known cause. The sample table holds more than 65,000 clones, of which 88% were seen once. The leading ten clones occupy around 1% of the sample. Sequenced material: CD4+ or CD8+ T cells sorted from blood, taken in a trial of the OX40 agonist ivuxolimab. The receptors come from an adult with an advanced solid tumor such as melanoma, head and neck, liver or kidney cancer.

The CDR3 region is CASSLVSAGTDTQYF. The CDR3 DNA is TGCGCCAGCAGCTTGGTTAGCGCGGGCACAGATACGCAGTATTTT. The rearrangement links TRBV5-1 to TRBJ2-3, with D possibly being TRBD2 (5 bases). The CDR3 covers 15 residues. CDR1 is SGHRS and CDR2 is YFSETQ in the germline V gene. V lost 0 bases, J lost 1 base, and 9 bases lay in between.

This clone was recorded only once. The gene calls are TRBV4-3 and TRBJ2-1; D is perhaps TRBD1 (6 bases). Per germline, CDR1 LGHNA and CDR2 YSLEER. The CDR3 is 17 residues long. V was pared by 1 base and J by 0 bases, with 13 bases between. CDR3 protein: CASSQGIGDNSYNEQFF. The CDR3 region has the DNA TGCGCCAGCAGCCAAGGAATCGGGGACAACTCCTACAATGAGCAGTTCTTC.

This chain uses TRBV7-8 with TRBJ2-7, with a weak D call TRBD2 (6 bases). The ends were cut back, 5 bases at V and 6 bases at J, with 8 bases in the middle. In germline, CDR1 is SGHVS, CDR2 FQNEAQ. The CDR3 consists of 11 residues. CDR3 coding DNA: TGTGCCAGCAGCCGGACTACCGAGCAGTACTTC. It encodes CASSRTTEQYF.

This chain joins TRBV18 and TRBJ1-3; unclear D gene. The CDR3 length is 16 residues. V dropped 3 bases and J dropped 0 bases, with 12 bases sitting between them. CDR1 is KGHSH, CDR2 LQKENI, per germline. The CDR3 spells CASSPLEKSSGNTIYF. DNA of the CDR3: TGTGCCAGCTCACCTTTGGAGAAAAGCTCTGGAAACACCATATATTTT.

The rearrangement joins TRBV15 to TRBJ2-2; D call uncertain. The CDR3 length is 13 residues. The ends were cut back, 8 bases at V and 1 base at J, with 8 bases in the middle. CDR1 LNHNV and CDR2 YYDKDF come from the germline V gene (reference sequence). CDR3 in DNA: TGTGCCACCCGGACGGTGAACACCGGGGAGCTGTTTTTT. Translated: CATRTVNTGELFF. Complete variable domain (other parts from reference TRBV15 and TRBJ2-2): DAMVIQNPRYQVTQFGKPVTLSCSQTLNHNVMYWYQQKSSQAPKLLFHYYDKDFNNEADTPDNFQSRRPNTSFCFLDIRSPGLGDTAMYLCATRTVNTGELFFGEGSRLTVL.

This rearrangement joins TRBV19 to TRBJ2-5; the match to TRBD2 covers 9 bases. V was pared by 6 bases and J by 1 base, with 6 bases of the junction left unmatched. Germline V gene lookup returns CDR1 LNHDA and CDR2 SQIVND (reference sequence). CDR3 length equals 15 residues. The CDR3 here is CASSHLAGSQETQYF. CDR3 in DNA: TGTGCCAGTAGCCATCTAGCGGGAAGCCAAGAGACCCAGTACTTC. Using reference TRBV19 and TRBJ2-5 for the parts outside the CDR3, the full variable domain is DGGITQSPKYLFRKEGQNVTLSCEQNLNHDAMYWYRQDPGQGLRLIYYSQIVNDFQKGDIAEGYSVSREKKESFPLTVTSAQKNPTAFYLCASSHLAGSQETQYFGPGTRLLVL.

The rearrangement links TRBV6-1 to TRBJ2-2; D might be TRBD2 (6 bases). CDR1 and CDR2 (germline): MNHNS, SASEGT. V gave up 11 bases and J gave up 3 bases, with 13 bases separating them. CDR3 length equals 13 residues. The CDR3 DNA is TGTGCCGGGGGGAGACCTTACACCGGGGAGCTGTTTTTT. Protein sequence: CAGGRPYTGELFF.

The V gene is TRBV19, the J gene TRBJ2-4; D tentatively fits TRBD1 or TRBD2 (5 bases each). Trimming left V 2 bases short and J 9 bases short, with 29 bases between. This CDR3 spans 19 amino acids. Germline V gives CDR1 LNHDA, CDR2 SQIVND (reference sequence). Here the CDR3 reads CASSIRRDPAGTYQGIQYF. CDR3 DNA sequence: TGTGCCAGTAGTATACGACGCGACCCCGCAGGGACCTACCAAGGCATTCAGTACTTC.